The 26 T cell receptor beta chains listed next were all sequenced from one sample in a study of shared clonotypes between healthy human individuals. The method was immunoSEQ multiplex PCR; TCRdb's version includes in-frame clones alone and lacks a portion of them. The table lists 800,000 to 1,200,000 clones, approximately 78% of them singletons. Sequences were obtained from memory CD4+ T cells from PBMCs. Specified subset: CD45RA-negative fraction. These receptors all come from a man in his late teens or twenties in good health. Some clones in this sample may be carry-over from other donors' samples.

The chain links TRBV5-4 to TRBJ2-5; D gene unclear. The CDR3 runs 13 residues. Trimming stripped 4 bases from V and 1 base from J, with 8 bases between. Germline assignment: CDR1 SGHNT and CDR2 YYREEE (reference sequence). The CDR3 loop is CASSPSFQETQYF. In DNA, the CDR3 is TGTGCCAGCAGCCCCTCCTTCCAAGAGACCCAGTACTTC.

The chain joins TRBV4-3 to TRBJ2-2, with TRBD2 matching 10 bases. With V trimmed by 0 bases and J by 7 bases, 5 bases remained unmatched. Germline V gene data show CDR1 as LGHNA and CDR2 as YSLEER. The CDR3 contains 16 residues. CDR3 residues: CASSQELAGWGGELFF. The CDR3 DNA reads as TGCGCCAGCAGCCAAGAACTAGCGGGATGGGGCGGGGAGCTGTTTTTT.

The genes are TRBV7-6 and TRBJ2-1, with 7 bases identical to TRBD2. The germline V gene has CDR1 SGHVS and CDR2 FNYEAQ. Trimming at V came to 4 bases and at J to 8 bases, leaving 2 bases not matched to a gene. This CDR3 is 12 amino acids long. The CDR3 is CASSSGGDEQFF. In DNA form, the CDR3 reads TGTGCCAGCAGCTCGGGAGGCGATGAGCAGTTCTTC.

CDR3 residues: CASSQTTVGGERGPQHF. The CDR3 DNA is TGCGCCAGCAGCCAGACGACAGTTGGAGGGGAAAGAGGACCCCAGCATTTT. J is TRBJ1-5 and V is TRBV4-1, with a weak D call TRBD1 (5 bases). CDR3 size: 17 residues. V was trimmed by 3 bases and J by 10 bases, leaving 25 bases between them. Per the germline V gene, CDR1 is MGHRA and CDR2 is YSYEKL.

The chain uses TRBV2 and TRBJ2-4, with TRBD1 matching 9 bases. Germline assignment: CDR1 SNHLY and CDR2 FYNNEI. The CDR3 is 21 amino acids. Trimming removed 7 bases from V and 1 base from J; junction bases left unmatched: 23. The CDR3 loop reads CASTRQLRGTGSVGAKNIQYF. The CDR3 DNA follows: TGTGCCAGCACCCGACAACTTAGGGGGACAGGGAGCGTCGGGGCCAAAAACATTCAGTACTTC.

The chain is built from TRBV7-2 and TRBJ1-4; a possible D gene is TRBD1 (5 bases). V was clipped by 5 bases and J by 7 bases, with 11 bases between them. This CDR3 spans 13 amino acids. Germline assignment: CDR1 SGHTA and CDR2 FQGNSA. CDR3 bases: TGTGCCAGCAGCGGCGAGGGGTTTGAAAAACTGTTTTTT. It translates to CASSGEGFEKLFF.

This sequence joins TRBV2 and TRBJ2-2; 11 nucleotides align to TRBD2. The V gene end was trimmed by 10 bases and the J gene end by 5 bases; junction bases not matched to a gene: 9. This CDR3 contains 15 residues. Per the germline V gene, CDR1 is SNHLY and CDR2 is FYNNEI. This CDR3 is CATKGLAGGTGELFF. The DNA for the CDR3 is TGTGCCACCAAGGGGCTAGCGGGAGGAACCGGGGAGCTGTTTTTT.

V usage is TRBV20-1 and J usage is TRBJ1-2, with 9 bases matching TRBD1. The CDR3 has 11 residues. The V gene end was trimmed by 6 bases and the J gene end by 10 bases; junction bases not matched to a gene: 6. CDR1 and CDR2 (germline): DFQATT, SNEGSKA (reference sequence). The CDR3 DNA reads as TGCAGTGCCCGACGGGACAGGGCCTACACCTTC. Its protein is CSARRDRAYTF.

This clone was observed a few times. The identical CDR3 is also encoded by other nucleotide sequences in the sample. The chain links TRBV5-1 to TRBJ2-1; TRBD2 agrees at 13 bases. Germline V gives CDR1 SGHRS, CDR2 YFSETQ. The V gene end was trimmed by 2 bases and the J gene end by 7 bases; junction bases not matched to a gene: 6. There are 16 residues in the CDR3. CDR3 DNA sequence: TGCGCCAGCAGCTTAACACTAGCGGGAGGGCCTAATGAGCAGTTCTTC. Amino acids: CASSLTLAGGPNEQFF.

In the case of this clone: Distinct nucleotide sequences in the sample also encode this CDR3. The chain combines TRBV2 with TRBJ2-1; D is ambiguous. The CDR3 consists of 12 residues. The germline V gene encodes CDR1 SNHLY and CDR2 FYNNEI. V shed 6 bases and J shed 6 bases, with 9 bases lying between them. Here the CDR3 reads CASRGLGNEQFF. The CDR3 DNA reads TGTGCCAGCAGGGGTCTTGGCAATGAGCAGTTCTTC.

This chain joins TRBV10-3 and TRBJ2-7; D is unclear. Germline V CDR1 and CDR2: ENHRY, SYGVKD. V was cut by 6 bases and J by 7 bases, with 22 bases left in between. The CDR3 sequence is 15 residues long. The CDR3 coding sequence is TGTGCCATCAGGTCAGTCTTGGACGGTGAGAGGGAGCAGTACTTC. It is translated as CAIRSVLDGEREQYF.

V is TRBV5-1 and J is TRBJ2-5, with D perhaps TRBD2 (5 bases). Germline loops: CDR1 SGHRS, CDR2 YFSETQ. Trimming removed 2 bases at V and 1 base at J, with 9 bases between. The CDR3 covers 14 residues. The CDR3 nucleotides read TGCGCCAGCAGCTTCGGACTCTCCCAAGAGACCCAGTACTTC. It yields the protein CASSFGLSQETQYF.

DNA for the CDR3: TGCGCCAGCAGCCTTTCGGGACAGATACCAGACGAAGCTTTCTTT. It translates to CASSLSGQIPDEAFF. This chain links TRBV5-1 with TRBJ1-1, with 7 bases that match TRBD1. The CDR3 runs 15 residues. The germline CDR1 and CDR2 sequences are SGHRS and YFSETQ. The J segment lost 8 bases and the V segment lost 4 bases, leaving 14 bases of the junction unmatched.

This chain links TRBV25-1 with TRBJ1-4; D perhaps matches TRBD1 (5 bases). With 5 bases removed from V and 7 bases from J, the gap between germline ends came to 14 bases. The CDR3 runs 14 residues. Germline CDR1 reads MGHDK; CDR2 reads SYGVNS. CDR3: CASSISGHSEKLFF. CDR3 in DNA: TGTGCCAGCAGTATATCAGGGCACAGTGAAAAACTGTTTTTT. Supplemented by reference TRBV25-1 and TRBJ1-4, the full variable domain reads EADIYQTPRYLVIGTGKKITLECSQTMGHDKMYWYQQDPGMELHLIHYSYGVNSTEKGDLSSESTVSRIRTEHFPLTLESARPSHTSQYLCASSISGHSEKLFFGSGTQLSVL.

The rearrangement links TRBV4-2 to TRBJ2-2; D gene uncertain. V shed 0 bases and J shed 6 bases, with 11 bases lying between them. CDR3 length: 15 amino acids. Germline V CDR1 and CDR2: LGHNA, YNFKEQ. The CDR3 coding sequence is TGTGCCAGCAGCCAAGATCTGCGAGCCCCCGGGGAGCTGTTTTTT. Its protein is CASSQDLRAPGELFF.

This clone was detected only a few times. The genes are TRBV5-1 and TRBJ1-4, with 9 positions matching TRBD1. CDR1 is SGHRS, CDR2 YFSETQ, per germline. The trim removed 5 bases at V and 5 bases at J, leaving 10 bases unmatched. The CDR3 is 16 amino acids. CDR3 nucleotides: TGCGCCAGCAGTTCCCCCGCCGGGACAGGGAATGAAAAACTGTTTTTT. This encodes CASSSPAGTGNEKLFF. Combining the CDR3 with reference TRBV5-1 and TRBJ1-4 gives the whole variable domain KAGVTQTPRYLIKTRGQQVTLSCSPISGHRSVSWYQQTPGQGLQFLFEYFSETQRNKGNFPGRFSGRQFSNSRSEMNVSTLELGDSALYLCASSSPAGTGNEKLFFGSGTQLSVL.

V gene TRBV5-5 combines with J gene TRBJ2-7, with D possibly being TRBD2 (5 bases). Per germline, CDR1 SGHKS and CDR2 YYEKEE (reference sequence). Deletions cut 4 bases from V and 2 bases from J, with 16 bases between. The CDR3 has 15 amino acids. Written as DNA, the CDR3 is TGTGCCAGCAGCAGGACCGCGGGCCAGACCTACGAGCAGTACTTC. Translation: CASSRTAGQTYEQYF. The entire variable domain, with the rest obtained from reference TRBV5-5 and TRBJ2-7, is as follows: DAGVTQSPTHLIKTRGQQVTLRCSPISGHKSVSWYQQVLGQGPQFIFQYYEKEERGRGNFPDRFSARQFPNYSSELNVNALLLGDSALYLCASSRTAGQTYEQYFGPGTRLTVT.

The CDR3 bases are TGCAGCGCGCAGCGGGACAGGGCTTACAATGAGCAGTTCTTC. Its protein product is CSAQRDRAYNEQFF. This chain links TRBV29-1 with TRBJ2-1; 9 nucleotides match TRBD1. The germline CDR1 and CDR2 sequences are SQVTM and ANQGSEA. The CDR3 covers 14 residues. The J segment lost 4 bases and the V segment lost 7 bases, leaving 8 bases of the junction unmatched.

The chain is built from TRBV6-1 and TRBJ2-7; TRBD2 matches 10 bases. The trim removed 6 bases at V and 4 bases at J, leaving 9 bases unmatched. Germline V lookup: CDR1 MNHNS, CDR2 SASEGT. The CDR3 spans 15 residues. The CDR3 here is CASRAQGLAHYEQYF. CDR3 sequence (DNA): TGTGCCAGCAGGGCTCAGGGACTAGCGCATTACGAGCAGTACTTC.

This clone was detected a few times. The gene calls are TRBV15 and TRBJ1-2; no reliable D call. Deletions cut 2 bases from V and 2 bases from J, with 12 bases between. CDR3 length: 15 amino acids. Germline assignment: CDR1 LNHNV and CDR2 YYDKDF (reference sequence). The CDR3 DNA reads TGTGCCACCAGCAGACCCGAGGAGGGAAACTATGGCTACACCTTC. Protein: CATSRPEEGNYGYTF. Full variable domain (rest looked up from reference TRBV15 and TRBJ1-2): DAMVIQNPRYQVTQFGKPVTLSCSQTLNHNVMYWYQQKSSQAPKLLFHYYDKDFNNEADTPDNFQSRRPNTSFCFLDIRSPGLGDTAMYLCATSRPEEGNYGYTFGSGTRLTVV.

This chain connects TRBV9 to TRBJ1-1; 12 bases align to TRBD1. This CDR3 has 15 amino acids. Germline V gives CDR1 SGDLS, CDR2 YYNGEE. Trimming removed 3 bases from V and 3 bases from J; junction bases left unmatched: 3. The chain's CDR3 is CASSDGTGGDTEAFF. As DNA, the CDR3 is TGTGCCAGCAGCGACGGGACAGGGGGCGACACTGAAGCTTTCTTT. The variable domain in full, completed from reference TRBV9 and TRBJ1-1, reads DSGVTQTPKHLITATGQRVTLRCSPRSGDLSVYWYQQSLDQGLQFLIQYYNGEERAKGNILERFSAQQFPDLHSELNLSSLELGDSALYFCASSDGTGGDTEAFFGQGTRLTVV.

The chain couples TRBV9 to TRBJ2-1; D perhaps matches TRBD1 (5 bases). The CDR3 length is 15 residues. V was trimmed by 2 bases and J by 5 bases, leaving 14 bases between them. Germline values: CDR1 SGDLS, CDR2 YYNGEE. CDR3 residues: CASSVRAGPDNEQFF. CDR3 in DNA: TGTGCCAGCAGCGTTAGGGCAGGGCCCGACAATGAGCAGTTCTTC. The full variable domain, rest sourced from reference TRBV9 and TRBJ2-1, is DSGVTQTPKHLITATGQRVTLRCSPRSGDLSVYWYQQSLDQGLQFLIQYYNGEERAKGNILERFSAQQFPDLHSELNLSSLELGDSALYFCASSVRAGPDNEQFFGPGTRLTVL.

This chain connects TRBV10-1 to TRBJ2-7; possibly TRBD1 or TRBD2 for D (5 bases each). From germline, CDR1 is WNHNN and CDR2 SYGVQD (reference sequence). Trimming left V 4 bases short and J 8 bases short, with 18 bases between. The CDR3 runs to 14 residues. The CDR3 spells CASSGGAPTLKQYF. In nucleotides, the CDR3 is TGCGCCAGCAGTGGAGGGGCGCCCACCCTAAAGCAGTACTTC.

The J gene is TRBJ2-1, the V gene TRBV29-1; D may be TRBD1 (7 bases). This CDR3 has 13 residues. V gave up 7 bases and J gave up 2 bases, with 12 bases separating them. Per germline, CDR1 SQVTM and CDR2 ANQGSEA. The DNA for the CDR3 is TGCAGCGGCGGGACAGAAGCCTACAATGAGCAGTTCTTC. Translated: CSGGTEAYNEQFF.

J is TRBJ2-2 and V is TRBV7-9; D tentatively fits TRBD1 or TRBD2 (5 bases each). The CDR3 runs to 16 residues. Trimming removed 4 bases from V and 1 base from J, with 13 bases in between. The V gene's germline CDR1 is SEHNR and CDR2 FQNEAQ (reference sequence). The CDR3 DNA reads TGTGCCAGCAGCTATTCGGGGACGGAGAACACCGGGGAGCTGTTTTTT. Encoded protein: CASSYSGTENTGELFF.

The chain couples TRBV6-5 to TRBJ1-2; D is undetermined. The V end lost 5 bases, the J end lost 8 bases, and 6 bases lay between the germline ends. This CDR3 spans 10 amino acids. CDR1 MNHEY and CDR2 SVGAGI come from the germline V gene. CDR3 nucleotide sequence: TGTGCCAGCAGTACTGGGGGCTACACCTTC. It yields the protein CASSTGGYTF.